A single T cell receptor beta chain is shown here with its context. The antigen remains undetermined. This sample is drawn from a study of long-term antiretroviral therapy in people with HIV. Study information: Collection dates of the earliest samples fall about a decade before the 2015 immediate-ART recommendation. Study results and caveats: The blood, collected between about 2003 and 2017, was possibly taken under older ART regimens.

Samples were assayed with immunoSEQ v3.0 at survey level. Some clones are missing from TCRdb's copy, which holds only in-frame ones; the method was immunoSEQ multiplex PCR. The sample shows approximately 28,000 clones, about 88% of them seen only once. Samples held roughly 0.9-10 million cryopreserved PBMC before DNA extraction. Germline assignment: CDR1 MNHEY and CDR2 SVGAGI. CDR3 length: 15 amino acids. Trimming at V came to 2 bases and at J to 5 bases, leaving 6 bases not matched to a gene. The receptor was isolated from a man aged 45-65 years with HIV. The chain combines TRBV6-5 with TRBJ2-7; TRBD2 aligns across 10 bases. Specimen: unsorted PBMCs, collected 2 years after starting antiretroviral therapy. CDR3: CASSYLGLARNEQYF. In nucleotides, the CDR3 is TGTGCCAGCAGTTACCTGGGACTAGCGAGAAACGAGCAGTACTTC.